This TCR beta chain is drawn from a study of blood T cell repertoires in COVID-19. Background on the study: T cells, B-cell-depleted T cells, or PBMCs supplied cDNA or gDNA.

This table comes from immunoSEQ multiplex PCR, and its TCRdb copy is limited to in-frame clones, with some not included. The data show just under 350,000 clones, with roughly 89% seen just once and less than 3.5% held by the top ten. The CDR3 loop spans 14 amino acids. Looked up from germline, CDR1 is MNHEY and CDR2 is SMNVEV (reference sequence). V was clipped by 8 bases and J by 2 bases; unmatched bases: 6. This receptor was taken from a woman under 30 who had recovered from COVID-19. What was sequenced was peripheral blood. This chain joins TRBV27 and TRBJ2-3, with 8 bases lining up with TRBD1. Written as DNA, the CDR3 is TGTGCCAGCCGCAGGGGGCGTGTCACAGATACGCAGTATTTT. Translation: CASRRGRVTDTQYF.